This passage covers 10 T cell receptor beta chains from one sample sequenced in a study of tissue T cells after allogeneic stem cell transplantation. Assay used: immunoSEQ multiplex PCR; TCRdb lists only in-frame clones, some missing. The profile covers several thousand clones, with 35% to 50% appearing a single time and approximately 1.4% taken by the ten largest. Stated time point: mouse harvest day 7 after allogeneic transplant. Tail vein injection delivered 10^7 T-cell-depleted bone marrow cells and 10^6 splenic CD5+ T cells. Sequencing was performed on skin. All receptors come from a female BALB/c mouse given C57BL/6 T cells with graft-versus-host disease after an allogeneic hematopoietic cell transplant.

This clone was seen only a few times. Gene names denote mouse genes. Read coverage stops 1 residue before the CDR3 terminus; the germline J gene supplies the remainder. This chain links TRBV29 with TRBJ1-1, with D possibly TRBD1 on 5 matching bases. V was pared by 2 bases and J by 8 bases, with 9 bases between. Germline CDR1 is MSHET and CDR2 is SYDVDS. CDR3 length: 12 amino acids. Partial CDR3 DNA: TGTGCTAGCAGTTTACGCAGGGTGGAAGTCTTC. Amino acids: CASSLRRVEVF. The whole CDR3 sequence is CASSLRRVEVFF.

Turning to this clone: The genes and germline here are from mouse. The missing CDR3 end, 1 residue past where the read stops, is filled in from the germline J gene. The chain is built from TRBV13-2 and TRBJ2-5; 8 bases fit TRBD2. Germline-derived CDR1 and CDR2 are NNHNN and SYGAGS (reference sequence). The junction had 4 bases not matched to a gene; V was cut back by 7 bases and J by 0 bases. The CDR3 totals 14 residues. The CDR3 spells CASSLGVNQDTQYF. The part of the CDR3 DNA that was read is TGTGCCAGCTCACTGGGGGTTAACCAAGACACCCAGTAC.

This clone was seen only a few times. Gene names denote mouse genes. Read sequence stops 1 residue before the CDR3 end, and the germline J gene provides the missing end. In the same sample, other DNA sequences code for this CDR3. The chain is built from TRBV3 and TRBJ1-3; 10 positions agree with TRBD1. Germline lookup yields CDR1 SNHLY and CDR2 FYNGKV (reference sequence). This CDR3 is 15 amino acids long. The junction had 2 bases not matched to a gene; V was cut back by 5 bases and J by 1 base. The CDR3 bases that were read are TGTGCCAGCAGCGGGGACAGGGGATCTGGAAATACGCTCTAT. Translation gives CASSGDRGSGNTLY. From start to end, the CDR3 is CASSGDRGSGNTLYF.

A note on this clone: Gene labels here are mouse ones. The read is 1 residue too short to cover the CDR3 end, so that end is filled in from the germline J gene. The V gene is TRBV24, the J gene TRBJ2-4, with 7 bases fitting TRBD1. With 6 bases clipped from V and 3 bases from J, the junction kept 3 bases outside the gene matches. Germline V CDR1 and CDR2: KGHTA, FRNEEI. The CDR3 has 13 amino acids. The CDR3 DNA, read in part, is TGTGCCAGCAGACCGACAGGGCAAAACACCTTGTAC. This translates into CASRPTGQNTLY. The whole CDR3 sequence is CASRPTGQNTLYF.

Note on this clone: The listed genes are named as in mouse. The read comes to an end 1 residue before the CDR3 does, leaving the germline J gene to fill in the end. The chain uses TRBV26 and TRBJ2-5; 7 bases are shared with TRBD1. The CDR3 is 13 residues long. V lost 6 bases to trimming and J lost 3 bases; unmatched junction nucleotides: 3. Germline loops: CDR1 KGHPV, CDR2 FQNQEV (reference sequence). CDR3 DNA, as far as it was read: TGTGCCAGCAGGAGACAGGGTCAAGACACCCAGTAC. Translating it yields CASRRQGQDTQY. The CDR3, in full, reads CASRRQGQDTQYF.

Concerning this clone itself: The gene names here belong to mouse. Other DNA sequences in this specimen translate into the identical CDR3. The part of the CDR3 DNA that was read is TGTGCCAGCAGCCCCGGGACAAACACAGAAGTCTTC. It encodes CASSPGTNTEVF. The CDR3 reads in full as CASSPGTNTEVFF. J is TRBJ1-1 and V is TRBV26, with no clear D. The read ends 1 residue early relative to the CDR3; the germline J gene fills the gap. V lost 6 bases, J lost 0 bases, and 8 bases lay in between. This CDR3 has 13 residues. CDR1 KGHPV and CDR2 FQNQEV come from the germline V gene (reference sequence).

For this clone: Genes here carry mouse names. The sequenced fragment ends 1 residue before the CDR3 boundary, so the rest is inferred from the germline J gene. The gene calls are TRBV16 and TRBJ2-3; D uncertain. CDR1 and CDR2 (germline): SGHSA, FRNQAP. V lost 3 bases, J lost 0 bases, and 4 bases lay in between. The CDR3 loop spans 13 amino acids. The sequenced CDR3 bases are TGTGCAAGCAGCTTGGAAAGTGCAGAAACGCTGTAT. Encoded protein: CASSLESAETLY. The CDR3, in full, reads CASSLESAETLYF.

This clone turned up a few times. Gene and germline names: mouse. With the read ending 1 residue before the CDR3 end, the germline J gene is used to fill in that end. The chain links TRBV15 to TRBJ1-6; 8 nucleotides agree with TRBD1. TRBJ1-6 is sorted into the ORF group, with uncertain function. This CDR3 region has 13 residues. Germline V gene lookup returns CDR1 SGHND and CDR2 FRSKSL. Trimming cost V 6 bases and J 6 bases; bases outside gene matches: 1. The CDR3 sequence is CASRTGANSPLYF. The covered CDR3 bases are TGTGCCAGCAGGACAGGGGCTAATTCGCCCCTCTAC.

Concerning this clone: Genes here carry mouse names. Read coverage stops 1 residue before the CDR3 terminus; the germline J gene supplies the remainder. This sequence joins TRBV5 and TRBJ2-5, with D unresolved. Trimming shortened V by 4 bases and J by 2 bases, and 7 bases separated the two germline ends. In germline, CDR1 is LGHNA, CDR2 YNLKQL (reference sequence). The CDR3 runs 13 residues. The CDR3 loop is CASSPLSQDTQYF. CDR3 DNA (partial): TGTGCCAGCAGCCCCCTGAGCCAAGACACCCAGTAC.

This clone was observed a handful of times. All gene names here are mouse names. The CDR3 extends 1 residue past the end of the read, so its final part is completed from the germline J gene. V gene TRBV12-2 combines with J gene TRBJ1-3; TRBD1 agrees at 11 bases. V was pared by 0 bases and J by 2 bases, with 2 bases of the junction left unmatched. Germline values: CDR1 SGHLS, CDR2 HYDKME. This CDR3 region has 16 residues. CDR3 bases read: TGTGCCAGCTCTCTCGAGGGACAGGGGGCTGGAAATACGCTCTAT. This encodes CASSLEGQGAGNTLY. The whole CDR3 protein is CASSLEGQGAGNTLYF.